Listed here are 10 T cell receptor beta chains from one sample, sequenced in a study of blood T cell repertoires in COVID-19 (dated by TCRdb to the early 2020s). The library was made by the immunoSEQ multiplex PCR assay. Sourced from immuneACCESS, this table was stored by TCRdb with only in-frame sequences that have V and J called. A share of the clones is absent; for the studies checked, an unresolved V gene accounts for under half, and the remainder has no known explanation. The sample profile shows about 430,000 clones; about 88% of them were found once. The ten largest make up 1.4% to 1.5% of the sample. Sample: PBMCs or T cells enriched from blood (not recorded which). The receptor source for this set is a woman aged 18-29 years who had been exposed to COVID-19.

This clone has just one count. The chain has TRBV3-1 (or the pseudogene TRBV3-2) and TRBJ2-3; perhaps TRBD2 as D (5 bases). The germline V gene encodes CDR1 LGHDT and CDR2 YNNKEL (reference sequence). CDR3 length equals 11 residues. V lost 9 bases and J 6 bases, leaving 10 bases between the germline ends. The CDR3 is CASSSGDTQYF. The CDR3 coding sequence is TGTGCCAGTTCCTCGGGGGATACGCAGTATTTT.

The chain uses TRBV19 and TRBJ1-1, with unresolved D. Trimming took off 1 base at V and 5 bases at J, with 8 bases between the two ends. CDR1 is LNHDA and CDR2 is SQIVND in the germline V gene (reference sequence). This CDR3 has 13 amino acids. This CDR3 reads CASSIGGETEAFF. The CDR3, as DNA: TGTGCCAGTAGTATAGGGGGAGAGACTGAAGCTTTCTTT.

The chain links TRBV5-1 to TRBJ1-2; 10 bases align to TRBD1. This CDR3 is built from 17 residues. CDR1 and CDR2 from the germline V gene are SGHRS and YFSETQ. With V trimmed by 0 bases and J by 6 bases, 11 bases remained unmatched. CDR3 coding DNA: TGCGCCAGCAGCTTGGGGACAGGGGGGCTGCTGGGGAATGGCTACACCTTC. This translates into CASSLGTGGLLGNGYTF. The entire variable domain, with the rest obtained from reference TRBV5-1 and TRBJ1-2, is as follows: KAGVTQTPRYLIKTRGQQVTLSCSPISGHRSVSWYQQTPGQGLQFLFEYFSETQRNKGNFPGRFSGRQFSNSRSEMNVSTLELGDSALYLCASSLGTGGLLGNGYTFGSGTRLTVV.

V and J are TRBV18 and TRBJ1-2; 8 nucleotides agree with TRBD1. The CDR3 sequence is 13 residues long. With 4 bases clipped from V and 3 bases from J, the junction kept 1 base outside the gene matches. The germline V gene encodes CDR1 KGHSH and CDR2 LQKENI. In DNA form, the CDR3 reads TGTGCCAGCTCACAACAGGGGGACTATGGCTACACCTTC. This sequence encodes CASSQQGDYGYTF.

This clone was observed a handful of times. The rearrangement joins TRBV30 to TRBJ2-7; 9 bases are shared with TRBD1. Per germline, CDR1 GTSNPN and CDR2 SVGIG (reference sequence). Losses at the gene ends were 5 bases for V and 2 bases for J; bases not matched to a gene: 4. CDR3 length: 13 amino acids. The CDR3 sequence is CAWRQGGTYEQYF. For the CDR3, the DNA is TGTGCCTGGCGACAGGGGGGAACCTACGAGCAGTACTTC.

This clone was detected once. The gene calls are TRBV3-1 (or the pseudogene TRBV3-2) and TRBJ1-3; TRBD1 might be the D (6 bases). Germline CDR1 and CDR2: LGHDT and YNNKEL (reference sequence). This CDR3 has 15 residues. With 3 bases removed from V and 0 bases from J, the gap between germline ends came to 9 bases. Here the CDR3 reads CASSHDRSSGNTIYF. The DNA for the CDR3 is TGTGCCAGCAGCCACGACAGGAGCTCTGGAAACACCATATATTTT.

This clone was counted once. The chain is built from TRBV5-4 and TRBJ2-7; a possible D gene is TRBD2 (6 bases). Between the trimmed V and J ends, which lost 0 bases and 1 base, there was a span of 17 bases. The CDR3 is 17 amino acids. Germline CDR1 reads SGHNT; CDR2 reads YYREEE (reference sequence). The CDR3 reads CASSLGTTRPNSYEQYF. The CDR3 nucleotides read TGTGCCAGCAGCTTGGGGACTACGCGACCCAATTCCTACGAGCAGTACTTC.

The genes are TRBV11-2 and TRBJ2-7; 8 bases map to TRBD1. Germline lookup yields CDR1 SGHAT and CDR2 FQNNGV. V shed 5 bases and J 4 bases; nucleotides not matched to a gene: 7. CDR3 length equals 14 residues. In nucleotides, the CDR3 is TGTGCCAGCAGCGCCGGACAGGGTCCGTACGAGCAGTACTTC. This translates into CASSAGQGPYEQYF.

The chain carries TRBV28 and TRBJ1-2; D is unresolved. CDR3 length equals 13 residues. Germline CDR1 and CDR2: MDHEN and SYDVKM. With 2 bases removed from V and 4 bases from J, the gap between germline ends came to 8 bases. CDR3 DNA: TGTGCCAGCAGTTTAAGGACTCTCTATGGCTACACCTTC. Protein sequence: CASSLRTLYGYTF.

The chain employs TRBV19 and TRBJ2-3, with TRBD2 matching over 9 bases. CDR1 is LNHDA, CDR2 SQIVND, per germline (reference sequence). The CDR3 extends over 20 amino acids. V trimming: 4 bases; J trimming: 1 base; junction bases outside the gene matches: 18. The CDR3 DNA follows: TGTGCCAGTAGTACTCGGACCGAATTAGGACTAGCGTCTGGCACAGATACGCAGTATTTT. This gives the protein CASSTRTELGLASGTDTQYF.